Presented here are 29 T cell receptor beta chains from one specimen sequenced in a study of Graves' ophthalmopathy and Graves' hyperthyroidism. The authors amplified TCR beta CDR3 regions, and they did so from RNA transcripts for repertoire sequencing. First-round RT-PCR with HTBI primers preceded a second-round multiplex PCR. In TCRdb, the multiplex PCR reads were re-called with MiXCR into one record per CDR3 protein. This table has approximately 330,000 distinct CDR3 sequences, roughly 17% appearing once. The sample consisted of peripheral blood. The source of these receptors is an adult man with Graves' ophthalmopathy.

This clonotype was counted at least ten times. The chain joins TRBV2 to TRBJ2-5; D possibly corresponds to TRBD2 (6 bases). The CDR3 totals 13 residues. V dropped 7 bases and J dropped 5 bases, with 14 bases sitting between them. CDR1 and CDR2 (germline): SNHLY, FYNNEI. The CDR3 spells CASTTGLRETQYF. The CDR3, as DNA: TGTGCCAGCACCACGGGACTTCGCGAGACCCAGTACTTC.

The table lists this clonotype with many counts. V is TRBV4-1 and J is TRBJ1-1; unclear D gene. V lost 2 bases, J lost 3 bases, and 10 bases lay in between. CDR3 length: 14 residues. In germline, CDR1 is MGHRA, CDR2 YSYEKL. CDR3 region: CASSQYSGYTEAFF. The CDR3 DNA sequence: TGCGCCAGCAGCCAATACTCGGGGTACACTGAAGCTTTCTTT.

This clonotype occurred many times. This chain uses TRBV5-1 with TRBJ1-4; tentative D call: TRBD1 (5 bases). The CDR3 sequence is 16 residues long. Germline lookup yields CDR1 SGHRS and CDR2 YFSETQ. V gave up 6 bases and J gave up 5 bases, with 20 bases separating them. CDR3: CASTRDSYAANEKLFF. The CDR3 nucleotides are TGCGCCAGCACCCGGGACTCCTACGCAGCCAATGAAAAACTGTTTTTT.

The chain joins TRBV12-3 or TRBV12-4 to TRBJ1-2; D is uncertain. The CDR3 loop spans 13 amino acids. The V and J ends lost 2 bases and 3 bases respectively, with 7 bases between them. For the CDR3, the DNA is TGTGCCAGCAGTTTAAACCCGGACTATGGCTACACCTTC. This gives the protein CASSLNPDYGYTF.

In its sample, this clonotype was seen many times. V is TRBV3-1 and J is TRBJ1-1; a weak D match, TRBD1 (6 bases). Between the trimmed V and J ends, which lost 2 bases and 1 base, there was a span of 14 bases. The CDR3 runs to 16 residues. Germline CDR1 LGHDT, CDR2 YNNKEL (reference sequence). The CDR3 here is CASSQIGQITNTEAFF. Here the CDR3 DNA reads TGTGCCAGCAGCCAAATAGGACAGATCACGAACACTGAAGCTTTCTTT.

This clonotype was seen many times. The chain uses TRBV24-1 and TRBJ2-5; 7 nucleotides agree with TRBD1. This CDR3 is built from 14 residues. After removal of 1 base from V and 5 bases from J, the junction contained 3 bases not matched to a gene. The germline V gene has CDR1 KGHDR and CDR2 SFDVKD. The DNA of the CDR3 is TGTGCCACCAGTGATTTCCAGGGGGAGGAGACCCAGTACTTC. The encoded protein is CATSDFQGEETQYF.

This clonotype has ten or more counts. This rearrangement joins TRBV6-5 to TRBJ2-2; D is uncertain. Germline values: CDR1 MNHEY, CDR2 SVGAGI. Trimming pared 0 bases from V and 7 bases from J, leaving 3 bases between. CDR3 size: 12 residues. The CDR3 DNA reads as TGTGCCAGCAGTTACTCCGGCGGGGAGCTGTTTTTT. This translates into CASSYSGGELFF.

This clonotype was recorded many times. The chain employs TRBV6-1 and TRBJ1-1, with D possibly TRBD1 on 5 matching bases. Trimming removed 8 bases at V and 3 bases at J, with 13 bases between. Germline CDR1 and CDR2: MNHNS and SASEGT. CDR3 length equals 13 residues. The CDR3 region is CASRRGSDTEAFF. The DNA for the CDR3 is TGTGCCAGCCGCCGGGGCTCTGACACTGAAGCTTTCTTT.

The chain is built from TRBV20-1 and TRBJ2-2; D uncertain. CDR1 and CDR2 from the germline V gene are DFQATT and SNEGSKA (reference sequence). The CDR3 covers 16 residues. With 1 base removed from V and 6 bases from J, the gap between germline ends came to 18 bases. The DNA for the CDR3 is TGCAGTGCTAGAGTTAGCACACCGAATCGACCCGGGGAGCTGTTTTTT. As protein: CSARVSTPNRPGELFF.

For the CDR3, the DNA is TGCGCCAGCGCCGGGACACTAAACACCGGGGAGCTGTTTTTT. This encodes CASAGTLNTGELFF. V and J are TRBV5-1 and TRBJ2-2; D perhaps matches TRBD1 (6 bases). V was clipped by 7 bases and J by 2 bases, with 12 bases between them. Germline V gene data show CDR1 as SGHRS and CDR2 as YFSETQ. This CDR3 is built from 14 residues.

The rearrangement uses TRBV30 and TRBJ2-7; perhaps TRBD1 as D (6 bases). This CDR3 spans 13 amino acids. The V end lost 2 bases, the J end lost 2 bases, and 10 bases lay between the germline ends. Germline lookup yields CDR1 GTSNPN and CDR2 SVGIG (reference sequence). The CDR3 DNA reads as TGTGCCTGGAGTAAGGGGGACGCCTACGAGCAGTACTTC. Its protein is CAWSKGDAYEQYF.

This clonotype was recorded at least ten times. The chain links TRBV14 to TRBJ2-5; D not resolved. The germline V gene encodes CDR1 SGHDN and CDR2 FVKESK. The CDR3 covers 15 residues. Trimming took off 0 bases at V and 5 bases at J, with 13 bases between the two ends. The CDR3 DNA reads TGTGCCAGCAGCCAAGATTGGGATCCCCGGGAGACCCAGTACTTC. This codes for CASSQDWDPRETQYF.

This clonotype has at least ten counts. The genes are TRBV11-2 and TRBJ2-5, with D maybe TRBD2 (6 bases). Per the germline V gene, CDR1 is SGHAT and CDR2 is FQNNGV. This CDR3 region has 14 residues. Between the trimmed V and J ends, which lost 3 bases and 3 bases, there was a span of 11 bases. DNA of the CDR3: TGTGCCAGCAGCTTCAAATGGGGGGAAGAGACCCAGTACTTC. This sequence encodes CASSFKWGEETQYF.

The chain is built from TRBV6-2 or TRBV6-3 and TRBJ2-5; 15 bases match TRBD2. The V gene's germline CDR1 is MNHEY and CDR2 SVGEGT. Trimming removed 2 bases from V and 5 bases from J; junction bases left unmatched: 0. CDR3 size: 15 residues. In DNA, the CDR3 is TGTGCCAGCAGTTACGGACTAGCGGGAGGGGAGACCCAGTACTTC. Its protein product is CASSYGLAGGETQYF.

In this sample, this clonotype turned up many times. The CDR3 loop reads CASSRTGEYTGELFF. In nucleotides, the CDR3 is TGTGCCAGCAGTCGGACAGGGGAGTACACCGGGGAGCTGTTTTTT. The chain is built from TRBV7-9 and TRBJ2-2; 9 bases fit TRBD1. Germline CDR1 SEHNR, CDR2 FQNEAQ (reference sequence). After removal of 6 bases from V and 3 bases from J, the junction contained 5 bases not matched to a gene. The CDR3 covers 15 residues.

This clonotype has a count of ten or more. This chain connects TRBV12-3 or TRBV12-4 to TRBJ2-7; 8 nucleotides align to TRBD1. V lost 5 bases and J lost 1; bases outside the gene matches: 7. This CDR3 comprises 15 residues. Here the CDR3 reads CASSKTGGMSYEQYF. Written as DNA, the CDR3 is TGTGCCAGCAGTAAAACAGGGGGAATGTCCTACGAGCAGTACTTC.

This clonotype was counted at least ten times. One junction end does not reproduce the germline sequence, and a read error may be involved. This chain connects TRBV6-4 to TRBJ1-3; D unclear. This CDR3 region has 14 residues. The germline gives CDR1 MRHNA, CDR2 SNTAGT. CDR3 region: CASSYSNPGNTIYF. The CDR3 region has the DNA TGTGCCAGCAGTTACTCCAACCCCGGAAACACCATATATTTT.

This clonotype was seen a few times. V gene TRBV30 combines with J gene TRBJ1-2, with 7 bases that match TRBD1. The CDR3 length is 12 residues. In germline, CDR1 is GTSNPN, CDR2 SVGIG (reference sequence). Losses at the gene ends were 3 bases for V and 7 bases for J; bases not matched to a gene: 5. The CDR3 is CAWSLQGFGYTF. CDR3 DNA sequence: TGTGCCTGGAGCCTACAGGGGTTTGGCTACACCTTC.

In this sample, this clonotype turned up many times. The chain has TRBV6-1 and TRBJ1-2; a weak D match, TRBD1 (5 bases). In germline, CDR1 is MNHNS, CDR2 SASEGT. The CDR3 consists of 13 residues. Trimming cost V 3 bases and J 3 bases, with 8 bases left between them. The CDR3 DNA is TGTGCCAGCAGTGACAGGGTCGACTATGGCTACACCTTC. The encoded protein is CASSDRVDYGYTF.

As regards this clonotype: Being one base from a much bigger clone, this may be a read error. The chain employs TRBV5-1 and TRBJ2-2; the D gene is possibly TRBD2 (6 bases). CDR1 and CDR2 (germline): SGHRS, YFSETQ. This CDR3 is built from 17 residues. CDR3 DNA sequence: TGCGCCAGCAGCTTGTTTGACGGCGGGACGAACACCTGGGAGCTGTTTTTT. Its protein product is CASSLFDGGTNTWELFF.

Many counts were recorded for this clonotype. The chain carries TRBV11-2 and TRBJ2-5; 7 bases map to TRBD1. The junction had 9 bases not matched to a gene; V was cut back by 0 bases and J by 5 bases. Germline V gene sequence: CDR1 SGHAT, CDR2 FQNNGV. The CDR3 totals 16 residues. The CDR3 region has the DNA TGTGCCAGCAGCTTAGAGCTGTCAGGGGGTCGGGAGACCCAGTACTTC. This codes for CASSLELSGGRETQYF.

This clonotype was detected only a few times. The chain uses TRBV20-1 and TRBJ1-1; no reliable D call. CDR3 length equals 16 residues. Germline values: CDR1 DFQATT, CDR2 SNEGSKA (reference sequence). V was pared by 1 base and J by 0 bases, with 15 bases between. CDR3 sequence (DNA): TGCAGTGCTAGAGCCCTTGGGCGGCAAGTGAACACTGAAGCTTTCTTT. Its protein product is CSARALGRQVNTEAFF.

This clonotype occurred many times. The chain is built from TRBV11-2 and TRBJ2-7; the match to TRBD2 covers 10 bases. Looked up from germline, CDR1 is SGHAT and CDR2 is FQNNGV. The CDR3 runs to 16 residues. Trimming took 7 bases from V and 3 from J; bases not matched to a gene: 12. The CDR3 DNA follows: TGTGCCAGCACCGCCTGGGGGGCTAGCGGGAGCTACGAGCAGTACTTC. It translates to CASTAWGASGSYEQYF. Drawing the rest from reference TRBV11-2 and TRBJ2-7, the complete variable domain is EAGVAQSPRYKIIEKRQSVAFWCNPISGHATLYWYQQILGQGPKLLIQFQNNGVVDDSQLPKDRFSAERLKGVDSTLKIQPAKLEDSAVYLCASTAWGASGSYEQYFGPGTRLTVT.

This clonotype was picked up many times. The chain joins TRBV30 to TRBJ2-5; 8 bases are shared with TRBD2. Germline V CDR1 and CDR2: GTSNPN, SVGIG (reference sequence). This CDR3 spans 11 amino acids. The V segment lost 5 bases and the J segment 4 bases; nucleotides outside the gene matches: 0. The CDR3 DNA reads TGTGCCTGGGGGACTAGAGAGACCCAGTACTTC. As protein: CAWGTRETQYF.

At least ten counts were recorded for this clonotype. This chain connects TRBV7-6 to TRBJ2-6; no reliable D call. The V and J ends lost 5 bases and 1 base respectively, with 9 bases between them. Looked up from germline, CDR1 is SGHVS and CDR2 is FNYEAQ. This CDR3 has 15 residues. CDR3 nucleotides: TGTGCCAGCAGCCATAGTACGTCTGGGGCCAACGTCCTGACTTTC. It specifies CASSHSTSGANVLTF.

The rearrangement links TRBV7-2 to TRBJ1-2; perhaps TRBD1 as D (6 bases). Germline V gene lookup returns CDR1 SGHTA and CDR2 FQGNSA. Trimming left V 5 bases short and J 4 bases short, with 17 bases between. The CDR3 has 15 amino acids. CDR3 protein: CASSRDTGHLYGYTF. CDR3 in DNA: TGTGCCAGCAGCCGGGACACGGGACACCTCTATGGCTACACCTTC.

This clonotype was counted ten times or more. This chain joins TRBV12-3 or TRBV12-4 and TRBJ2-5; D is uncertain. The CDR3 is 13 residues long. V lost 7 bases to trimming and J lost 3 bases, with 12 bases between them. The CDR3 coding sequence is TGTGCCAGCACCCTCCAAGAGGAAGAGACCCAGTACTTC. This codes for CASTLQEEETQYF.

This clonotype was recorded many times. The CDR3 DNA follows: TGTGCCAGCAGTCCTCGGACAGACCTTAGCTACGAGCAGTACTTC. It is translated as CASSPRTDLSYEQYF. The chain joins TRBV6-1 to TRBJ2-7; tentatively, D is TRBD1 (6 bases). This CDR3 has 15 amino acids. Trimming took 5 bases from V and 3 from J, leaving 17 bases between them. Germline CDR1 is MNHNS and CDR2 is SASEGT.

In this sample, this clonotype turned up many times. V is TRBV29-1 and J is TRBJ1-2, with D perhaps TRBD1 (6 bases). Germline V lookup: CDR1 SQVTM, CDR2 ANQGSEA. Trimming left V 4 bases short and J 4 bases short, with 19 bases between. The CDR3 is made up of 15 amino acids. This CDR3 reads CSVGKLTGLSYGYTF. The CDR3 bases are TGCAGCGTTGGGAAGTTGACAGGTTTGAGCTATGGCTACACCTTC.